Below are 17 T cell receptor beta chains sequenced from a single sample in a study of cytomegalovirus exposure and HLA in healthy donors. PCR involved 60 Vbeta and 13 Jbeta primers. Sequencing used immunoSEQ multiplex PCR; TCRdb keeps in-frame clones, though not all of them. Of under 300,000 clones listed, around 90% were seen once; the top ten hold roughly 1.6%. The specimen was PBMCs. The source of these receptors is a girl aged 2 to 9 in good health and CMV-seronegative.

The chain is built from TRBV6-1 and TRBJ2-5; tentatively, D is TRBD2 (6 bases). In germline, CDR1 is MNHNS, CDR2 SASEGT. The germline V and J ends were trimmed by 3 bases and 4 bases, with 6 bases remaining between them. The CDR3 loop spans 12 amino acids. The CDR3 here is CASSERGETQYF. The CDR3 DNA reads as TGTGCCAGCAGTGAGCGGGGAGAGACCCAGTACTTC.

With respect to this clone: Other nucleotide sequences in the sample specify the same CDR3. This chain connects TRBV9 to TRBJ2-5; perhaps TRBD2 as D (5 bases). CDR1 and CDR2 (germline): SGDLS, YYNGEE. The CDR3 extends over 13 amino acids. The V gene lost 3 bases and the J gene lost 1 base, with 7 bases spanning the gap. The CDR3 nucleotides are TGTGCCAGCAGCGGGGCGGGCCAAGAGACCCAGTACTTC. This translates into CASSGAGQETQYF.

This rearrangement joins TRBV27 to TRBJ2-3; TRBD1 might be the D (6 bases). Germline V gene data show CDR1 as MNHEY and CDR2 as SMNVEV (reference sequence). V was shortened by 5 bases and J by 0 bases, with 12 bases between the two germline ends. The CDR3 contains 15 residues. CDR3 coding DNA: TGTGCCAGCAGTACCTGGACAGCTAGCACAGATACGCAGTATTTT. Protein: CASSTWTASTDTQYF.

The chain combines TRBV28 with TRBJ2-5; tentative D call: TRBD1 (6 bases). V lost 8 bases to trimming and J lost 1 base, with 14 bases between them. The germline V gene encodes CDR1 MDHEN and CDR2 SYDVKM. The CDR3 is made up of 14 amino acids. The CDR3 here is CASAQNRAQETQYF. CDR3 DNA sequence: TGTGCCAGCGCACAAAACAGGGCCCAAGAGACCCAGTACTTC.

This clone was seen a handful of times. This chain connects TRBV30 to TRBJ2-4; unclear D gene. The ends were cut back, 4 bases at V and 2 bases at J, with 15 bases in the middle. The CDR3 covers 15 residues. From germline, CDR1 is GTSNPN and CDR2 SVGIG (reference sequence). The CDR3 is CAWMRYGWPKNIQYF. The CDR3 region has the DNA TGTGCCTGGATGAGGTATGGCTGGCCCAAAAACATTCAGTACTTC.

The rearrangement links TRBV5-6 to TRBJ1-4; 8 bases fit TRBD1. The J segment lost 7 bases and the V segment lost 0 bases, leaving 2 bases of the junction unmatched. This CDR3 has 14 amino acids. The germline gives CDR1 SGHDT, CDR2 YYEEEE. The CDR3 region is CASSLDRGGEKLFF. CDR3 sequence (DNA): TGTGCCAGCAGCTTGGACAGGGGGGGTGAAAAACTGTTTTTT.

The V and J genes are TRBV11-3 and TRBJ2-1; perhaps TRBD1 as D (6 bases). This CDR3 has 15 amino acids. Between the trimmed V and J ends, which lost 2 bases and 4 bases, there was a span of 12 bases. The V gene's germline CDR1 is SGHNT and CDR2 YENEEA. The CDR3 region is CASSLSGDKYNEQFF. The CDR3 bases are TGTGCCAGCAGCTTATCTGGGGACAAGTACAATGAGCAGTTCTTC.

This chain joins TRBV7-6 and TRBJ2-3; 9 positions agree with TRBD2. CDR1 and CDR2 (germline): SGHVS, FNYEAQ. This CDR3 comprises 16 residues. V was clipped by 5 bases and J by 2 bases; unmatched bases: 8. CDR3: CASSDFPGLATDTQYF. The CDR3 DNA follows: TGTGCCAGCAGCGACTTCCCGGGACTAGCCACAGATACGCAGTATTTT.

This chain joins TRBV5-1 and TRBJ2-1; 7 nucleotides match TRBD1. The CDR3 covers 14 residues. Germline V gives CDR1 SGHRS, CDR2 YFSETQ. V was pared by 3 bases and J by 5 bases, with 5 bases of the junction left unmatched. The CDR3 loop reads CASSSDRANNEQFF. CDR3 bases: TGCGCCAGCAGCTCCGACAGGGCTAACAATGAGCAGTTCTTC.

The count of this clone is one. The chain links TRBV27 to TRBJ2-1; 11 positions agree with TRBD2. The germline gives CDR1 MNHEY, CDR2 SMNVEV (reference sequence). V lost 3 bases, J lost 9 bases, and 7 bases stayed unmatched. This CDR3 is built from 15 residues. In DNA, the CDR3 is TGTGCCAGCAGTTTCGTTAGCGGGGGGGTTCCTGAGCAGTTCTTC. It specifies CASSFVSGGVPEQFF.

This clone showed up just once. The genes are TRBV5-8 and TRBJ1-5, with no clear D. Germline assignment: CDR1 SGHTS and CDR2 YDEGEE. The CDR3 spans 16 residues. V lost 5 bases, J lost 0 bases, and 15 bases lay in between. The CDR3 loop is CASSPHPQDSNQPQHF. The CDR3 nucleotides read TGTGCCAGCAGTCCTCACCCTCAGGATAGCAATCAGCCCCAGCATTTT. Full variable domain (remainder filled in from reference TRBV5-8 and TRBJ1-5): EAGVTQSPTHLIKTRGQQATLRCSPISGHTSVYWYQQALGLGLQFLLWYDEGEERNRGNFPPRFSGRQFPNYSSELNVNALELEDSALYLCASSPHPQDSNQPQHFGDGTRLSIL.

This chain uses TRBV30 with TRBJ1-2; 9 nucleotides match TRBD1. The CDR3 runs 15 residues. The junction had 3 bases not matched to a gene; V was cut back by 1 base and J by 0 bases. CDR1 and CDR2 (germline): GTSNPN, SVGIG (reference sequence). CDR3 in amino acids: CAWSADRGPNYGYTF. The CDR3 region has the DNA TGTGCCTGGAGTGCGGACAGGGGACCTAACTATGGCTACACCTTC.

CDR3: CASSLGQGAPEQYF. The CDR3 DNA reads TGCGCCAGCAGCTTAGGACAGGGGGCGCCCGAGCAGTACTTC. The chain recombines TRBV5-1 with TRBJ2-7; 11 nucleotides agree with TRBD1. The trim removed 2 bases at V and 6 bases at J, leaving 4 bases unmatched. The CDR3 length is 14 residues. CDR1 and CDR2 from the germline V gene are SGHRS and YFSETQ.

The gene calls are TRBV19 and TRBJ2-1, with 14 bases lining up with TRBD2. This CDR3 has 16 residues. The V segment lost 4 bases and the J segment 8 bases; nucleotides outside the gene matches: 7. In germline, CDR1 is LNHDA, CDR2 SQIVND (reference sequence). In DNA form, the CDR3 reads TGTGCCAGTAGTACTTGGACTAGCGGGGGGCAGGATGAGCAGTTCTTC. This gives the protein CASSTWTSGGQDEQFF. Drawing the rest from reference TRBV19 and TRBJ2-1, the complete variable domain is DGGITQSPKYLFRKEGQNVTLSCEQNLNHDAMYWYRQDPGQGLRLIYYSQIVNDFQKGDIAEGYSVSREKKESFPLTVTSAQKNPTAFYLCASSTWTSGGQDEQFFGPGTRLTVL.

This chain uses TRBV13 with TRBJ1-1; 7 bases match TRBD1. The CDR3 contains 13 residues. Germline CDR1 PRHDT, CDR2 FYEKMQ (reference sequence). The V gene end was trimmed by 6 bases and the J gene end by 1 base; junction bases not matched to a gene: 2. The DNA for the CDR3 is TGTGCCAGCAGGGGACAGCCGAACACTGAAGCTTTCTTT. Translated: CASRGQPNTEAFF.

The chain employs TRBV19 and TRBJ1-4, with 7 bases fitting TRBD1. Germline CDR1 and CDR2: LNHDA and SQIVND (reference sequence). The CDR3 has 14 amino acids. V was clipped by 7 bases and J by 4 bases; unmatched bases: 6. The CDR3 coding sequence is TGTGCCAGTACTCGGGACAGCTTTAATGAAAAACTGTTTTTT. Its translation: CASTRDSFNEKLFF.

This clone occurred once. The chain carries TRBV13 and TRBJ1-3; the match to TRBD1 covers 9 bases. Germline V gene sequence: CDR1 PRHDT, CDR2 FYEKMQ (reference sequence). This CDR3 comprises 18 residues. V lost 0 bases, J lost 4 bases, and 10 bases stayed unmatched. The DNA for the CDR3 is TGTGCCAGCAGCTTAGGCCTTTTCCGGACAGGGGTGGGAAACACCATATATTTT. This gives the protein CASSLGLFRTGVGNTIYF.